A single sample gave rise to the 2 T cell receptor beta chains below, sequenced in a study of neurological immune-mediated disorders. The time point was: longitudinal time-point 1 (baseline). TCRdb re-derived calls from the 5' RACE reads in MiXCR, one entry per CDR3 protein. In the table there are 47,000 or so distinct CDR3 sequences, 9% to 10% of which are singletons. Sequenced input: PBMCs. The source of these receptors is a woman aged 40-49 years in good health.

This clonotype was seen repeatedly, ten times or more. The CDR3 DNA reads TGTGCCAGCAGCCAGCAGACACGGGGGGAGCTGTTTTTT. Translation gives CASSQQTRGELFF. This sequence joins TRBV3-1 and TRBJ2-2; unclear D gene. The CDR3 sequence is 13 residues long. CDR1 and CDR2 (germline): LGHDT, YNNKEL (reference sequence). V lost 3 bases, J lost 8 bases, and 10 bases lay in between. The full variable domain, its missing parts supplied by reference TRBV3-1 and TRBJ2-2, is DTAVSQTPKYLVTQMGNDKSIKCEQNLGHDTMYWYKQDSKKFLKIMFSYNNKELIINETVPNRFSPKSPDKAHLNLHINSLELGDSAVYFCASSQQTRGELFFGEGSRLTVL.

This clonotype was picked up many times. The CDR3 region has the DNA TGTGCCAGCTCAACAGGGGACAGGGAAACCTACAATGAGCAGTTCTTC. Amino acids: CASSTGDRETYNEQFF. The chain joins TRBV18 to TRBJ2-1, with 9 bases identical to TRBD1. This CDR3 comprises 16 residues. From germline, CDR1 is KGHSH and CDR2 LQKENI. Trimming removed 5 bases from V and 2 bases from J; junction bases left unmatched: 7.